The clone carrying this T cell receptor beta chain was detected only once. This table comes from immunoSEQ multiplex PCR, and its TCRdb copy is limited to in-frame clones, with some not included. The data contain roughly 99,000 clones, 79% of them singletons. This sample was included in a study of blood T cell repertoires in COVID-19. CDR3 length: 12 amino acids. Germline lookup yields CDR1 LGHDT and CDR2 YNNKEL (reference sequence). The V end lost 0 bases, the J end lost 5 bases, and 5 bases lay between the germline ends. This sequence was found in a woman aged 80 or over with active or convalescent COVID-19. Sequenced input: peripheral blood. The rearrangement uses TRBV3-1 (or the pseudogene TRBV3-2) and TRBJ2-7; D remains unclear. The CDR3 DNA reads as TGTGCCAGCAGCCAAGATAGTGACGAGCAGTACTTC. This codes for CASSQDSDEQYF.